The entry below gives a single T cell receptor (beta chain) sequence along with its context. Its antigen remains unidentified. This sample was taken from a study of cytomegalovirus exposure and HLA in healthy donors. PCR amplification relied on 60 Vbeta primers (plus 13 Jbeta primers). Assay used: immunoSEQ multiplex PCR; TCRdb lists only in-frame clones, some missing. The sample has about 43,000 clones; over 75% are singletons. Germline-derived CDR1 and CDR2 are MNHEY and SMNVEV (reference sequence). The CDR3 length is 15 residues. The V end was cut by 1 base, the J end by 6 bases, with 13 bases between. Study-wide points: A cluster of highly shared sequence variants was likely a sequencing artifact. Analysis performed later showed TCR beta chains linked to HLA being more clonally expanded than equally common others. Looking again later, the authors saw that most CMV-associated TCR beta chains seemed HLA-restricted.

This receptor was identified in a man aged 45-65 years in good health and CMV-seronegative. The sequencing sample was made of PBMCs. This chain uses TRBV27 with TRBJ1-5, with D possibly TRBD1 on 5 matching bases. The CDR3 coding sequence is TGTGCCAGCAGTTTATATATGGGGCAGGGTCAGCCCCAGCATTTT. Translated, it gives CASSLYMGQGQPQHF.